These 16 T cell receptor beta chains came from one sample sequenced in a study of glioma-infiltrating T cells after dendritic cell vaccination. Clones were read by immunoSEQ multiplex PCR, and TCRdb kept only the in-frame ones, dropping some. The data contain more than 100,000 clones, about four fifths of them singletons. Sequenced material: blood, taken before dendritic cell vaccination. The receptors were sampled from a human donor with glioblastoma.

The chain carries TRBV19 and TRBJ1-1, with 8 nucleotides matching TRBD1. V trimming: 3 bases; J trimming: 7 bases; junction bases outside the gene matches: 10. The CDR3 has 15 amino acids. CDR1 and CDR2 (germline): LNHDA, SQIVND (reference sequence). In nucleotides, the CDR3 is TGTGCCAGTAGTATTCCCATCGCCGGGACAGGTGAAGCTTTCTTT. Protein: CASSIPIAGTGEAFF.

This clone was picked up a small number of times. The chain combines TRBV7-9 with TRBJ1-5, with 7 bases matching TRBD1. J gave up 6 bases and V 5 bases, and 13 bases lay outside the gene matches. The CDR3 is 16 residues long. CDR1 and CDR2 from the germline V gene are SEHNR and FQNEAQ (reference sequence). The CDR3 here is CASSHGQVGVVQPQHF. The CDR3 DNA follows: TGTGCCAGCAGCCACGGACAGGTTGGGGTAGTTCAGCCCCAGCATTTT.

This clone has just a few counts. V is TRBV4-1 and J is TRBJ2-1, with 13 bases that match TRBD2. Germline CDR1 is MGHRA and CDR2 is YSYEKL. Trimming cost V 3 bases and J 11 bases; bases outside gene matches: 13. CDR3 size: 17 residues. CDR3 DNA sequence: TGCGCCAGCAGCCAGGGACTAGCGGGGCCCCTCAGGCCCCAGCAGTTCTTC. Residues: CASSQGLAGPLRPQQFF.

The sample holds a few counts of this clone. The chain couples TRBV9 to TRBJ2-5; weak D call: TRBD1 (5 bases). With 1 base removed from V and 4 bases from J, the gap between germline ends came to 14 bases. This CDR3 spans 15 amino acids. The germline CDR1 and CDR2 sequences are SGDLS and YYNGEE. The CDR3 here is CASSVSLRDTETQYF. DNA for the CDR3: TGTGCCAGCAGCGTAAGCCTCAGGGATACAGAGACCCAGTACTTC.

The genes are TRBV5-1 and TRBJ2-7, with 8 bases aligning to TRBD1. The CDR3 is 16 residues long. Germline lookup yields CDR1 SGHRS and CDR2 YFSETQ. Trimming cost V 4 bases and J 3 bases; bases outside gene matches: 12. The CDR3: CASSPRPGTGDYEQYF. The CDR3 DNA reads TGCGCCAGCAGCCCCCGACCGGGGACAGGTGACTACGAGCAGTACTTC.

The V and J genes are TRBV5-1 and TRBJ1-1; 10 bases agree with TRBD1. The length of the CDR3 is 14 residues. The V and J ends lost 3 bases and 10 bases, in that order; junction bases with no gene match: 9. CDR1 and CDR2 from the germline V gene are SGHRS and YFSETQ. The CDR3 spells CASSYQGTGEAAFF. Written as DNA, the CDR3 is TGCGCCAGCAGCTACCAAGGGACAGGGGAGGCAGCTTTCTTT.

By share, this clone counts as medium-sized. This chain joins TRBV6-5 and TRBJ1-2; D is unresolved. Trimming took off 4 bases at V and 2 bases at J, with 8 bases between the two ends. The V gene's germline CDR1 is MNHEY and CDR2 SVGAGI. The CDR3 sequence is 13 residues long. The DNA for the CDR3 is TGTGCCAGCAGTTTAGAACGAAACTATGGCTACACCTTC. It codes for CASSLERNYGYTF.

CDR3 loop: CASGGPPGQANEKLFF. The CDR3 DNA sequence: TGTGCTAGTGGTGGACCACCGGGACAGGCTAATGAAAAACTGTTTTTT. The chain joins TRBV12-5 to TRBJ1-4; 8 positions match TRBD1. J lost 3 bases, V lost 5 bases, and 8 bases had no gene match. The CDR3 extends over 16 amino acids. CDR1 and CDR2 from the germline V gene are LGHNT and FRNRAP.

The rearrangement links TRBV7-9 to TRBJ1-2, with D perhaps matching TRBD1 (6 bases). Between the trimmed V and J ends, which lost 4 bases and 7 bases, there was a span of 22 bases. Per germline, CDR1 SEHNR and CDR2 FQNEAQ (reference sequence). The CDR3 spans 16 residues. The CDR3 DNA is TGTGCCAGCAGCTCCCTTTGGGGGGGGCGAATGAGTGGCTACACCTTC. Its translation is CASSSLWGGRMSGYTF.

This rearrangement joins TRBV19 to TRBJ2-1, with D tentatively TRBD1 (5 bases). The CDR3 covers 15 residues. Trimming shortened V by 4 bases and J by 5 bases, and 15 bases separated the two germline ends. CDR1 is LNHDA and CDR2 is SQIVND in the germline V gene (reference sequence). Here the CDR3 reads CASSTAGSTNNEQFF. CDR3 DNA: TGTGCCAGTAGTACTGCAGGGTCTACAAACAATGAGCAGTTCTTC. Supplemented by reference TRBV19 and TRBJ2-1, the full variable domain reads DGGITQSPKYLFRKEGQNVTLSCEQNLNHDAMYWYRQDPGQGLRLIYYSQIVNDFQKGDIAEGYSVSREKKESFPLTVTSAQKNPTAFYLCASSTAGSTNNEQFFGPGTRLTVL.

This clone has just one count. The gene calls are TRBV7-9 and TRBJ2-5; perhaps TRBD1 as D (5 bases). This CDR3 is 16 amino acids long. V lost 5 bases to trimming and J lost 5 bases, with 21 bases between them. The germline CDR1 and CDR2 sequences are SEHNR and FQNEAQ (reference sequence). CDR3 coding DNA: TGTGCCAGCAGCCCTAAGGCCCAGGGTAGGGCTGAGACCCAGTACTTC. It specifies CASSPKAQGRAETQYF.

V gene TRBV7-8 combines with J gene TRBJ1-1; unclear D gene. Trimming took off 4 bases at V and 2 bases at J, with 8 bases between the two ends. CDR3 length: 13 residues. CDR1 is SGHVS and CDR2 is FQNEAQ in the germline V gene. Here the CDR3 DNA reads TGTGCCAGCAGCTACACACCAAACACTGAAGCTTTCTTT. It codes for CASSYTPNTEAFF.

V usage is TRBV7-3 and J usage is TRBJ2-3, with a tentative D call TRBD2 (5 bases). The CDR3 totals 16 residues. CDR1 and CDR2 (germline): SGHTA, FQGTGA. V gave up 5 bases and J gave up 0 bases, with 15 bases separating them. CDR3 amino acids: CASSPEGGGSTDTQYF. For the CDR3, the DNA is TGTGCCAGCAGCCCCGAGGGCGGTGGTAGCACAGATACGCAGTATTTT.

This clone has just a few counts. The gene calls are TRBV11-2 and TRBJ2-7; 10 nucleotides line up with TRBD1. Germline lookup yields CDR1 SGHAT and CDR2 FQNNGV. V lost 2 bases, J lost 2 bases, and 3 bases stayed unmatched. CDR3 length: 15 amino acids. Written as DNA, the CDR3 is TGTGCCAGCAGCTTAATCGGGACAGGGGCCTACGAGCAGTACTTC. Translated: CASSLIGTGAYEQYF.

The genes are TRBV5-1 and TRBJ2-1; TRBD2 aligns across 12 bases. V lost 4 bases, J lost 7 bases, and 6 bases stayed unmatched. Looked up from germline, CDR1 is SGHRS and CDR2 is YFSETQ. This CDR3 is built from 15 residues. CDR3 residues: CASSARLAGENEQFF. CDR3 nucleotide sequence: TGCGCCAGCAGCGCACGACTAGCGGGGGAGAATGAGCAGTTCTTC.

Regarding this clone: Other nucleotide sequences in the sample specify the same CDR3. V usage is TRBV6-1 and J usage is TRBJ2-7, with D possibly TRBD1 on 6 matching bases. The CDR3 has 14 residues. V lost 2 bases and J lost 0, with 8 bases in between. Looked up from germline, CDR1 is MNHNS and CDR2 is SASEGT. The CDR3 DNA reads TGTGCCAGCAGTGAACAGGGGAGCTCCTACGAGCAGTACTTC. Translated, it gives CASSEQGSSYEQYF.